Below, 12 T cell receptor beta chains from the same sample are listed, as sequenced in a study of radiotherapy plus CTLA-4 blockade in lung cancer. The method was immunoSEQ multiplex PCR; TCRdb's version includes in-frame clones alone and lacks a portion of them. Of around 99,000 clones in the sample, approximately 86% were seen once. The sample consisted of peripheral blood, taken from a patient treated with radiotherapy plus ipilimumab. These receptors were taken from a human donor with non-small cell lung cancer that progressed on radiotherapy plus ipilimumab.

This clone was observed a few times. The J gene is TRBJ2-3, the V gene TRBV30; the D call may be TRBD1 or TRBD2 (8 bases each). The CDR3 spans 19 residues. V lost 3 bases, J lost 2 bases, and 27 bases lay in between. Germline V gene lookup returns CDR1 GTSNPN and CDR2 SVGIG (reference sequence). This chain's CDR3 is CAWRSKNRGTSRATDTQYF. The CDR3 nucleotides are TGTGCCTGGAGGTCCAAGAACAGGGGGACTAGTAGAGCCACAGATACGCAGTATTTT.

This clone was counted a few times. A read error may account for a junction end that differs from germline. This sequence joins TRBV5-1 and TRBJ2-7, with 9 nucleotides matching TRBD1. Per the germline V gene, CDR1 is SGHRS and CDR2 is YFSETQ. This CDR3 has 13 amino acids. CDR3 sequence reads: CASRLDRGYEQYF. Written as DNA, the CDR3 is TGCGCCAGCAGATTGGACAGGGGTTACGAGCAGTACTTC.

The chain has TRBV9 and TRBJ1-2; 7 bases fit TRBD1. V was pared by 4 bases and J by 8 bases, with 14 bases of the junction left unmatched. This CDR3 is built from 15 residues. Germline CDR1 is SGDLS and CDR2 is YYNGEE. The CDR3: CASSTGTDLGGGYTF. In DNA, the CDR3 is TGTGCCAGCAGCACCGGGACAGACCTTGGGGGAGGCTACACCTTC.

The chain employs TRBV5-8 and TRBJ2-7; D remains unclear. With the DNA end fitting TRBJ2-5 better, the J assignment may be wrong. Germline V lookup: CDR1 SGHTS, CDR2 YDEGEE. The CDR3 extends over 13 amino acids. The CDR3 loop is CASSSPAQETQYF. The CDR3, as DNA: TGTGCCAGCAGCTCCCCTGCCCAAGAGACCCAGTACTTC.

V is TRBV11-2 and J is TRBJ2-7, with D perhaps matching TRBD2 (5 bases). The CDR3 extends over 13 amino acids. V shed 5 bases and J shed 0 bases, with 8 bases lying between them. Germline CDR1 reads SGHAT; CDR2 reads FQNNGV. CDR3 loop: CASSATNSYEQYF. The CDR3 DNA reads as TGTGCCAGCAGCGCGACTAACTCCTACGAGCAGTACTTC. Combining the CDR3 with reference TRBV11-2 and TRBJ2-7 gives the whole variable domain EAGVAQSPRYKIIEKRQSVAFWCNPISGHATLYWYQQILGQGPKLLIQFQNNGVVDDSQLPKDRFSAERLKGVDSTLKIQPAKLEDSAVYLCASSATNSYEQYFGPGTRLTVT.

This chain links TRBV11-3 with TRBJ2-7; 8 nucleotides match TRBD2. In germline, CDR1 is SGHNT, CDR2 YENEEA. V dropped 2 bases and J dropped 6; count of bases not matched to a gene: 9. This CDR3 has 15 residues. CDR3 loop: CASSLSPWAGGEQYF. In nucleotides, the CDR3 is TGTGCCAGCAGCTTATCCCCTTGGGCGGGAGGCGAGCAGTACTTC.

The chain joins TRBV7-9 to TRBJ2-5; D gene unclear. CDR3 size: 15 residues. The germline V gene has CDR1 SEHNR and CDR2 FQNEAQ (reference sequence). The germline V and J ends were trimmed by 1 base and 5 bases, with 14 bases remaining between them. The CDR3 protein is CASSLGAAVGETQYF. For the CDR3, the DNA is TGTGCCAGCAGCTTAGGGGCGGCGGTGGGCGAGACCCAGTACTTC. Based on the CDR3 plus reference TRBV7-9 and TRBJ2-5, the full variable domain is DTGVSQNPRHKITKRGQNVTFRCDPISEHNRLYWYRQTLGQGPEFLTYFQNEAQLEKSRLLSDRFSAERPKGSFSTLEIQRTEQGDSAMYLCASSLGAAVGETQYFGPGTRLLVL.

The genes are TRBV6-1 and TRBJ2-7; 8 bases fit TRBD2. CDR3 length: 12 amino acids. Germline V gives CDR1 MNHNS, CDR2 SASEGT. With 2 bases clipped from V and 9 bases from J, the junction kept 3 bases outside the gene matches. The CDR3 here is CASSEKRELQYF. Here the CDR3 DNA reads TGTGCCAGCAGTGAAAAGCGGGAGCTGCAGTACTTC.

As for this clone: The germline gene is not matched at one end of the junction; a read error may be the cause. This chain uses TRBV5-1 with TRBJ2-1; possibly TRBD1 for D (5 bases). This CDR3 contains 15 residues. Germline lookup yields CDR1 SGHRS and CDR2 YFSETQ. CDR3 region: CASSLGQGSFNEQFF. DNA of the CDR3: TGCGCCAGCAGCTTGGGCCAGGGTTCCTTCAATGAGCAGTTCTTC.

This rearrangement joins TRBV6-1 to TRBJ2-2; no clear D gene. Germline CDR1 and CDR2: MNHNS and SASEGT. Trimming pared 7 bases from V and 5 bases from J, leaving 17 bases between. CDR3 length: 15 residues. In DNA form, the CDR3 reads TGTGCCAGCAAACTCCCGGCCAGGAGTACCGGGGAGCTGTTTTTT. This translates into CASKLPARSTGELFF.

This chain joins TRBV6-1 and TRBJ1-2, with D possibly matching TRBD1 (5 bases). The CDR3 length is 16 residues. The V and J ends lost 4 bases and 8 bases respectively, with 23 bases between them. The germline CDR1 and CDR2 sequences are MNHNS and SASEGT. The CDR3 protein is CASSVGGAGTREGYTF. The CDR3 bases are TGTGCCAGCAGTGTTGGAGGGGCCGGGACTCGGGAAGGCTACACCTTC.

The chain combines TRBV14 with TRBJ2-5; D perhaps matches TRBD2 (6 bases). This CDR3 is built from 16 residues. The V end lost 3 bases, the J end lost 1 base, and 15 bases lay between the germline ends. Germline CDR1 SGHDN, CDR2 FVKESK. The CDR3 DNA reads TGTGCCAGCAGCCACAAGCGCGGGAACCTCCAAGAGACCCAGTACTTC. Translating it yields CASSHKRGNLQETQYF.